The 4 T cell receptor beta chains presented below share a single source sample, sequenced in a study of cytomegalovirus exposure and HLA in healthy donors. PCR involved 60 Vbeta and 13 Jbeta primers. Profiling relied on immunoSEQ multiplex PCR, and the TCRdb table lists in-frame clones only, not all of them. The listing records about 200,000 clones. Material: PBMCs. These TCRs come from a girl between 2 and 10 years old in good health and CMV-seropositive.

The J gene is TRBJ2-1, the V gene TRBV5-4; no definite D call. The CDR3 is made up of 15 amino acids. The V end was cut by 2 bases, the J end by 0 bases, with 9 bases between. The germline V gene has CDR1 SGHNT and CDR2 YYREEE (reference sequence). CDR3: CASSLLDNSYNEQFF. CDR3 sequence (DNA): TGTGCCAGCAGCTTATTAGACAACTCCTACAATGAGCAGTTCTTC.

This sequence joins TRBV28 and TRBJ1-1; D is possibly TRBD1 (5 bases). Trimming removed 6 bases at V and 4 bases at J, with 21 bases between. There are 16 residues in the CDR3. Germline V lookup: CDR1 MDHEN, CDR2 SYDVKM. The CDR3 region has the DNA TGTGCCAGCAGCCCCTCCTCCGGGGGGAGAGGCACTGAAGCTTTCTTT. This gives the protein CASSPSSGGRGTEAFF.

The chain is built from TRBV5-1 and TRBJ2-3, with D possibly being TRBD2 (5 bases). The CDR3 is made up of 15 amino acids. Trimming shortened V by 5 bases and J by 5 bases, and 18 bases separated the two germline ends. Germline lookup yields CDR1 SGHRS and CDR2 YFSETQ. CDR3 region: CASRAGEPTGDTQYF. The DNA for the CDR3 is TGCGCCAGCAGAGCCGGGGAGCCCACCGGAGATACGCAGTATTTT.

The genes are TRBV19 and TRBJ1-4; unclear D gene. The germline gives CDR1 LNHDA, CDR2 SQIVND (reference sequence). The V and J ends lost 4 bases and 0 bases respectively, with 15 bases between them. The CDR3 runs to 17 residues. In nucleotides, the CDR3 is TGTGCCAGTAGTAAATACAGCAACCCTGCAACTAATGAAAAACTGTTTTTT. This encodes CASSKYSNPATNEKLFF.